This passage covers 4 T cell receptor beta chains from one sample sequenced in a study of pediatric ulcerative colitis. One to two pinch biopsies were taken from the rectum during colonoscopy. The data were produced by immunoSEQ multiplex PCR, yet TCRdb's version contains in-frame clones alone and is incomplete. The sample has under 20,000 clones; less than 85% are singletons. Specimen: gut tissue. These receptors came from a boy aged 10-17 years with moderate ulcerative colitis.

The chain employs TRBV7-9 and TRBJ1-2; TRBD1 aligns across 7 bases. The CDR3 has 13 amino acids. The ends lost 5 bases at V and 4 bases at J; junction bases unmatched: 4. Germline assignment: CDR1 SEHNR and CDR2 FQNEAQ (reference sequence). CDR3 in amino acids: CASSAGQVYGYTF. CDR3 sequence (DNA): TGTGCCAGCAGCGCAGGACAGGTCTATGGCTACACCTTC.

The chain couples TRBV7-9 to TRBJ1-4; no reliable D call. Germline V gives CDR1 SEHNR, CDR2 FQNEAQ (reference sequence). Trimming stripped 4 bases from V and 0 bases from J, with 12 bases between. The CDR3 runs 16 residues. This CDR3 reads CASSSLAFATNEKLFF. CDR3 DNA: TGTGCCAGCAGCTCCCTAGCGTTTGCAACTAATGAAAAACTGTTTTTT.

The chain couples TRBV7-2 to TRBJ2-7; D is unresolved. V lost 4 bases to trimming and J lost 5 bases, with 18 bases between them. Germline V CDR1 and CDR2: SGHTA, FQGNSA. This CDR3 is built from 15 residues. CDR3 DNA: TGTGCCAGCAGCTCCCGAACAGAAAGGGTCCACGAGCAGTACTTC. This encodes CASSSRTERVHEQYF.

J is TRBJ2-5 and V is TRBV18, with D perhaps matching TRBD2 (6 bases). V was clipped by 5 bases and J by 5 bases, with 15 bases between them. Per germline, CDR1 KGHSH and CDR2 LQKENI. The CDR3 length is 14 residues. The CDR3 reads CASSTPGRRETQYF. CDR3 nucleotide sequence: TGTGCCAGCTCAACTCCAGGGAGGCGGGAGACCCAGTACTTC.